This T cell receptor (beta chain) was captured in a study of blood T cell repertoires in COVID-19. Deletions cut 3 bases from V and 7 bases from J, with 13 bases between. CDR3 length: 14 residues. CDR1 DFQATT and CDR2 SNEGSKA come from the germline V gene (reference sequence). Only in-frame clones appear in the TCRdb table, and some are missing; sequencing was by immunoSEQ multiplex PCR. The data show 45,000 to 55,000 clones, 85% to 90% seen once. The chain has TRBV20-1 and TRBJ1-6, with a tentative D call TRBD1 (6 bases). The receptor comes from a man aged 70-80 years with active COVID-19. Sequences were obtained from peripheral blood. DNA for the CDR3: TGCAGTGCTAGTTCTCAGGGGCTCAATTCACCCCTCCACTTT. Its protein product is CSASSQGLNSPLHF.